This T cell receptor (beta chain) was found in a study of T cells in Graves' hyperthyroidism and ophthalmopathy. Germline V gene data show CDR1 as KGHSH and CDR2 as LQKENI. The CDR3 sequence is 17 residues long. V gave up 2 bases and J gave up 7 bases, with 18 bases separating them. Stable hyperthyroidism: no ophthalmopathy progression over 18 months of follow-up. Among the patients, aged 18 to 65, hyperthyroidism was newly diagnosed and had lasted under 2 months. PBMCs were sourced from 9 to 10 ml fresh peripheral blood. RNA transcripts gave rise to amplified TCR beta CDR3 regions. TCR CDR3 underwent first-round RT-PCR with the HTBI primer set. TCRdb re-derived calls from the multiplex PCR reads in MiXCR, one entry per CDR3 protein. The top ten hold 15% to 19% of the sample, which has approximately 640,000 distinct CDR3 sequences, approximately 15% seen once. This clonotype was detected a few times.

This sequence originates from a man aged 50 or older with Graves' hyperthyroidism. The sample was blood. V gene TRBV18 combines with J gene TRBJ1-6; no clear D gene. CDR3 protein: CASSPMGVPGGNSPLHF. Here the CDR3 DNA reads TGTGCCAGCTCACCAATGGGCGTTCCGGGAGGGAATTCACCCCTCCACTTT.